This T cell receptor beta chain was captured by sequencing in a study of cytomegalovirus exposure and HLA in healthy donors. Study results and caveats: For TCR beta chains, V- and J-gene trimming was later linked to a missense DCLRE1C variant.

PCR used 60 Vbeta primers and 13 Jbeta primers. Here immunoSEQ multiplex PCR was the method, and the copy in TCRdb shows in-frame clones only, minus some. Of 80,000 to 95,000 clones in the sample, approximately 57% are singletons; the top ten hold around 6.5%. The CDR3 runs to 15 residues. With V trimmed by 4 bases and J by 0 bases, 3 bases remained unmatched. Germline V gene lookup returns CDR1 MNHNY and CDR2 SVGAGI (reference sequence). Concerning this clone: The antigen is unknown.

Sequencing used PBMCs. The V gene is TRBV6-6, the J gene TRBJ2-3, with 8 bases lining up with TRBD2. The TCR sequence derives from a woman aged 30 to 39 in good health and CMV-seronegative. The CDR3, as DNA: TGTGCCAGCAGTTTTGGGACTAGGAGCACAGATACGCAGTATTTT. This translates into CASSFGTRSTDTQYF.